This passage covers 12 T cell receptor beta chains from one sample sequenced in a study of blood T cell repertoires in COVID-19. Here immunoSEQ multiplex PCR was the method, and the copy in TCRdb shows in-frame clones only, minus some. The sample contains a few hundred thousand clones, 89% of which appear only once. The sequenced material came from peripheral blood. These receptors were obtained from a woman aged 40 to 50 who had recovered from COVID-19.

This chain joins TRBV27 and TRBJ1-1; the match to TRBD1 covers 8 bases. The germline gives CDR1 MNHEY, CDR2 SMNVEV (reference sequence). Germline trimming cut 3 bases from V and 5 bases from J; bases unmatched to any gene: 14. CDR3 length equals 17 residues. The CDR3 DNA is TGTGCCAGCAGTTTGACTACCGGGACAGGTGGAGAAACTGAAGCTTTCTTT. This codes for CASSLTTGTGGETEAFF.

This clone was counted a single time. This chain connects TRBV2 to TRBJ1-5; 8 nucleotides line up with TRBD1. Germline V gives CDR1 SNHLY, CDR2 FYNNEI. The CDR3 runs 14 residues. J gave up 2 bases and V 5 bases, and 2 bases lay outside the gene matches. CDR3 bases: TGTGCCAGCAGTCCGACAGGGGGCAATCAGCCCCAGCATTTT. Translation gives CASSPTGGNQPQHF.

The J gene is TRBJ2-7, the V gene TRBV5-6; 7 bases are a match to TRBD1. This CDR3 spans 14 amino acids. Germline-derived CDR1 and CDR2 are SGHDT and YYEEEE. J lost 6 bases, V lost 1 base, and 7 bases had no gene match. CDR3 bases: TGTGCCAGCAGCTTGCTACAGGGGATTTTCGAGCAGTACGTC. Protein product: CASSLLQGIFEQYV.

This chain joins TRBV1 and TRBJ2-3; the table's D call TRBD2 went unverified against the DNA. TRBV1 is described as a pseudogene. This CDR3 has 19 residues. CDR3 loop: CTSSQNQLSSASSTDTQYF. CDR3 in DNA: TGCACCAGCAGCCAAAACCAACTTAGTAGCGCCTCTAGCACAGATACGCAGTATTTT.

V and J are TRBV29-1 and TRBJ2-7; possible D gene TRBD1, 5 bases. The CDR3 extends over 13 amino acids. The germline CDR1 and CDR2 sequences are SQVTM and ANQGSEA. The ends were cut back, 4 bases at V and 1 base at J, with 11 bases in the middle. The CDR3 nucleotides read TGCAGCGTTGGTCGACAGAATTCCTACGAGCAGTACTTC. It codes for CSVGRQNSYEQYF.

The gene calls are TRBV5-6 and TRBJ2-7, with unresolved D. Germline CDR1 SGHDT, CDR2 YYEEEE. The CDR3 has 15 amino acids. V dropped 4 bases and J dropped 0 bases, with 14 bases sitting between them. The CDR3, as DNA: TGTGCCAGCAGCCTCACAATCAGAACCTCCTACGAGCAGTACTTC. Translation gives CASSLTIRTSYEQYF.

CDR3: CASSEQGLDSPLHF. For the CDR3, the DNA is TGCGCCAGCAGTGAACAGGGTTTGGATTCACCCCTCCACTTT. The chain has TRBV10-2 and TRBJ1-6; weak D call: TRBD1 (6 bases). CDR3 length: 14 amino acids. Trimming took 3 bases from V and 8 from J, leaving 11 bases between them. Germline values: CDR1 WSHSY, CDR2 SAAADI.

The rearrangement joins TRBV6-6 to TRBJ2-3; no definite D call. The V gene lost 4 bases and the J gene lost 10 bases, with 15 bases spanning the gap. The CDR3 is made up of 13 amino acids. Germline V gene lookup returns CDR1 MNHNY and CDR2 SVGAGI (reference sequence). The DNA for the CDR3 is TGTGCCAGCAGTTCCCAGACCGATAGCTCGCAGTATTTT. This gives the protein CASSSQTDSSQYF.

V is TRBV7-2 and J is TRBJ1-2; 12 bases agree with TRBD1. V was pared by 4 bases and J by 7 bases, with 1 base of the junction left unmatched. This CDR3 has 13 residues. Germline loops: CDR1 SGHTA, CDR2 FQGNSA. CDR3 sequence: CASSSGQGAGYTF. The DNA for the CDR3 is TGTGCCAGCAGCTCGGGACAGGGGGCTGGCTACACCTTC. Full variable domain (rest looked up from reference TRBV7-2 and TRBJ1-2): GAGVSQSPSNKVTEKGKDVELRCDPISGHTALYWYRQSLGQGLEFLIYFQGNSAPDKSGLPSDRFSAERTGGSVSTLTIQRTQQEDSAVYLCASSSGQGAGYTFGSGTRLTVV.

The gene calls are TRBV19 and TRBJ2-7; 7 bases are a match to TRBD1. The V gene's germline CDR1 is LNHDA and CDR2 SQIVND (reference sequence). V gave up 4 bases and J gave up 0 bases; unmatched junction bases: 6. This CDR3 has 15 residues. The CDR3 spells CASSKFGTDSYEQYF. The DNA of the CDR3 is TGTGCCAGTAGTAAATTTGGGACAGACTCCTACGAGCAGTACTTC. Full variable domain (missing parts from reference TRBV19 and TRBJ2-7): DGGITQSPKYLFRKEGQNVTLSCEQNLNHDAMYWYRQDPGQGLRLIYYSQIVNDFQKGDIAEGYSVSREKKESFPLTVTSAQKNPTAFYLCASSKFGTDSYEQYFGPGTRLTVT.

This chain links TRBV7-9 with TRBJ1-5; 8 bases map to TRBD1. CDR3 length: 14 residues. Germline CDR1 and CDR2: SEHNR and FQNEAQ (reference sequence). V shed 6 bases, J shed 6 bases, and the junction held 7 bases outside the gene matches. The DNA of the CDR3 is TGTGCCAGCAGTACCCAGGGGGCTAGTCAGCCCCAGCATTTT. It specifies CASSTQGASQPQHF.

The chain couples TRBV5-6 to TRBJ1-3, with no clear D. The CDR3 is 14 amino acids. CDR1 and CDR2 (germline): SGHDT, YYEEEE. Trimming cost V 2 bases and J 1 base, with 7 bases left between them. CDR3 sequence (DNA): TGTGCCAGCAGCTTTGAACATTCTGGAAACACCATATATTTT. Its protein product is CASSFEHSGNTIYF.